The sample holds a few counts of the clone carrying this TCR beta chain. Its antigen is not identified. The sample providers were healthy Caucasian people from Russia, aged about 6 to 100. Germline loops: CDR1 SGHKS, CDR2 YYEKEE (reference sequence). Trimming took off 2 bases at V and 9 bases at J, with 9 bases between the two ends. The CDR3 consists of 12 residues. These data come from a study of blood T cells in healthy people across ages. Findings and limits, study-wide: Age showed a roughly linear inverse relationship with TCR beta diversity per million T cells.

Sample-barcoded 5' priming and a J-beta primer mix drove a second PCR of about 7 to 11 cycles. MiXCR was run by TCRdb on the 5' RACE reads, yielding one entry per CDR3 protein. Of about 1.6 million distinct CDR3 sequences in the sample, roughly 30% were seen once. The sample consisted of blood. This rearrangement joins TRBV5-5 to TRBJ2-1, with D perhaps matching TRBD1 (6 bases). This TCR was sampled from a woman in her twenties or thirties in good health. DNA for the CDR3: TGTGCCAGCAGCTTTGGGGGCACTGAGCAGTTCTTC. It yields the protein CASSFGGTEQFF.